Listed below are T cell receptor beta chains from one sample, sequenced in a study of T cell changes during pregnancy in multiple sclerosis. This table comes from immunoSEQ multiplex PCR, and its TCRdb copy is limited to in-frame clones, with some not included. The sample has roughly 45,000 clones, 85% to 95% seen once; the top ten hold roughly 4%. Source: CD8+ T cells from peripheral blood mononuclear cells, taken after pregnancy. These receptors were collected from a female donor with multiple sclerosis, enrolled in a pregnancy study. Each CDR3 is given with its conserved first and last residue. Fields, in order: V gene, clone size, J gene, D gene, CDR3 protein, CDR3 DNA. The D gene is left open where the match is weak. Size is stated for part of the rows, as once, few or many counts, or as a class when the clone is expanded.

TRBV6-1	-	TRBJ1-2	TRBD1	CASSEESSGGTVILNYGYTF	TGTGCCAGCAGTGAAGAAAGTTCGGGCGGGACAGTGATCCTTAACTATGGCTACACCTTC
TRBV19	-	TRBJ2-7	TRBD1	CASSIMAGGSYEQYF	TGTGCCAGTAGTATAATGGCAGGGGGTTCCTACGAGCAGTACTTC
TRBV5-1	-	TRBJ2-2	-	CASSLLGLTNTGELFF	TGCGCCAGCAGCTTGCTCGGACTTACCAACACCGGGGAGCTGTTTTTT
TRBV2	-	TRBJ2-1	TRBD2	CASSEAPGTSGDYNEQFF	TGTGCCAGCAGTGAAGCTCCCGGGACTAGCGGAGACTACAATGAGCAGTTCTTC
TRBV27	once	TRBJ2-7	-	CASGDYEQYF	TGTGCCAGCGGGGACTACGAGCAGTACTTC
TRBV4-1	-	TRBJ2-1	-	CASSQEWGVSEQFF	TGCGCCAGCAGCCAAGAATGGGGGGTAAGTGAGCAGTTCTTC
TRBV29-1	-	TRBJ2-6	-	CSVLEYGANVLTF	TGCAGCGTGCTGGAGTACGGGGCCAACGTCCTGACTTTC
TRBV14	few	TRBJ1-1	-	CASSQVPNTEAFF	TGTGCCAGCAGCCAAGTCCCAAACACTGAAGCTTTCTTT
TRBV25-1	-	TRBJ2-7	-	CASSGDWNSYEQYF	TGTGCCAGCAGTGGTGACTGGAACTCCTACGAGCAGTACTTC
TRBV2	-	TRBJ2-7	-	CASSEDSNYEQYF	TGTGCCAGCAGTGAGGACAGTAACTACGAGCAGTACTTC
TRBV30	-	TRBJ2-1	-	CAWTSGGLYNEQFF	TGTGCCTGGACATCCGGGGGGCTCTACAATGAGCAGTTCTTC
TRBV10-3	-	TRBJ2-3	-	CAISESQITDTQYF	TGTGCCATCAGTGAGTCACAAATCACAGATACGCAGTATTTT
TRBV12-5	-	TRBJ2-2	-	CASLGLTGEAPGELFF	TGTGCTAGTTTGGGATTGACGGGAGAGGCACCCGGGGAGCTGTTTTTT
TRBV7-7	-	TRBJ1-1	-	CASSPRAGTEAFF	TGTGCCAGCAGTCCAAGGGCGGGCACTGAAGCTTTCTTT
TRBV4-1	-	TRBJ2-1	-	CASSQELNEQFF	TGCGCCAGCAGCCAAGAGCTAAATGAGCAGTTCTTC
TRBV11-2	-	TRBJ2-7	TRBD2	CASSLVSGAYEQYF	TGTGCCAGCAGCTTAGTCAGCGGGGCCTACGAGCAGTACTTC
TRBV7-9	-	TRBJ2-1	TRBD2	CASFLAGGPFYNEQFF	TGTGCCAGCTTCCTAGCGGGGGGGCCATTTTACAATGAGCAGTTCTTC
TRBV14	-	TRBJ2-2	TRBD1	CASSQENRGQNTGELFF	TGTGCCAGCAGCCAAGAAAACAGGGGGCAGAACACCGGGGAGCTGTTTTTT
TRBV6-1	-	TRBJ1-1	TRBD1	CASSEGQGGTEAFF	TGTGCCAGCAGTGAGGGACAGGGGGGTACTGAAGCTTTCTTT
TRBV28	-	TRBJ1-5	TRBD1	CASSQRGTGPYSNQPQHF	TGTGCCAGCAGTCAAAGGGGGACAGGGCCCTATAGCAATCAGCCCCAGCATTTT
TRBV2	-	TRBJ2-5	TRBD2	CASSHSGGPQETQYF	TGTGCCAGCAGTCATAGCGGGGGTCCTCAAGAGACCCAGTACTTC
TRBV9	-	TRBJ2-7	-	CASSVGQSYEQYF	TGTGCCAGCAGCGTTGGACAGAGCTACGAGCAGTACTTC
TRBV10-3	-	TRBJ2-7	TRBD1	CATRSNRTGGKQYF	TGTGCCACCCGTAGTAACCGGACAGGGGGCAAGCAGTACTTC
TRBV15	-	TRBJ2-7	TRBD1	CATEHRGLPGYEQYF	TGTGCCACCGAACACAGGGGATTGCCCGGCTACGAGCAGTACTTC
TRBV5-6	-	TRBJ1-1	TRBD1	CASSLGTGNTEAFF	TGTGCCAGCAGCTTGGGGACAGGGAACACTGAAGCTTTCTTT
TRBV6-5	-	TRBJ1-1	TRBD1	CASTPDRVSEAFF	TGTGCCAGCACCCCGGACAGGGTCTCTGAAGCTTTCTTT
TRBV15	-	TRBJ2-1	-	CATRGIYNEQFF	TGTGCCACCCGGGGGATCTACAATGAGCAGTTCTTC
TRBV7-9	-	TRBJ1-5	-	CASSLGHSNQPQHF	TGTGCCAGCAGCTTGGGGCATAGCAATCAGCCCCAGCATTTT
TRBV19	-	TRBJ1-2	TRBD1	CATKTGGWGYTF	TGTGCCACCAAGACAGGGGGCTGGGGCTACACCTTC
TRBV23-1	-	TRBJ1-1	-	CASSQSLEGQNLMNTEAFF	TGCGCCAGCAGTCAATCGCTGGAGGGCCAGAATCTTATGAACACTGAAGCTTTCTTT
TRBV27	once	TRBJ1-5	-	CASSLSGAGGNQPQHF	TGTGCCAGCAGTTTATCGGGGGCAGGGGGCAATCAGCCCCAGCATTTT
TRBV29-1	-	TRBJ2-7	-	CSVDGGDSGYEQYF	TGCAGCGTTGACGGGGGAGACTCGGGGTACGAGCAGTACTTC
TRBV6-1	-	TRBJ2-7	TRBD1	CASSLGQGGVYEQYF	TGTGCCAGCAGTTTGGGACAGGGGGGCGTCTACGAGCAGTACTTC
TRBV7-6	-	TRBJ2-1	-	CASSTQLNEQFF	TGTGCCAGCAGCACCCAACTAAATGAGCAGTTCTTC
TRBV4-1	-	TRBJ1-1	-	CASSHTWGGTEAFF	TGCGCCAGCAGCCATACATGGGGGGGCACTGAAGCTTTCTTT
TRBV27	once	TRBJ2-7	TRBD2	CASSLEPGLPTYEQYF	TGTGCCAGCAGTTTAGAACCGGGACTACCCACCTACGAGCAGTACTTC
TRBV6-5	-	TRBJ2-2	TRBD1	CASSFGQGPIGELFF	TGTGCCAGCAGTTTTGGACAGGGGCCGATCGGGGAGCTGTTTTTT
TRBV15	-	TRBJ2-1	-	CATSRPLQGNEQFF	TGTGCCACCAGCAGACCCCTACAGGGTAATGAGCAGTTCTTC
TRBV6-4	-	TRBJ1-5	-	CASSDSTREGYSNQPQHF	TGTGCCAGCAGTGACTCGACCAGGGAGGGATATAGCAATCAGCCCCAGCATTTT
TRBV5-1	-	TRBJ2-1	TRBD1	CASTDRVHEQFF	TGCGCCAGCACGGACAGGGTCCATGAGCAGTTCTTC
TRBV2	-	TRBJ1-1	TRBD1	CAPAGQGGPEAFF	TGTGCCCCCGCCGGCCAGGGGGGTCCTGAAGCTTTCTTT
TRBV4-1	-	TRBJ2-3	-	CASSQIRGSTDTQYF	TGCGCCAGCAGCCAAATTCGGGGAAGCACAGATACGCAGTATTTT
TRBV27	-	TRBJ2-1	TRBD2	CASSAGLAGNNEQFF	TGTGCCAGCAGCGCCGGACTAGCGGGTAACAATGAGCAGTTCTTC
TRBV9	-	TRBJ1-1	-	CASSVGTAVTEAFF	TGTGCCAGCAGCGTAGGGACAGCCGTCACTGAAGCTTTCTTT
TRBV5-4	-	TRBJ2-2	-	CASSPWAGMNTGELFF	TGTGCCAGCAGCCCTTGGGCAGGGATGAACACCGGGGAGCTGTTTTTT
TRBV4-1	-	TRBJ2-1	TRBD2	CASSQAPPLADLYNEQFF	TGCGCCAGCAGCCAAGCCCCCCCACTAGCGGATCTATACAATGAGCAGTTCTTC
TRBV27	-	TRBJ2-7	-	CASSPRGGSNSPYEQYF	TGTGCCAGCAGTCCCCGAGGCGGGTCAAATTCCCCCTACGAGCAGTACTTC
TRBV9	-	TRBJ2-3	TRBD2	CASSGEGPTDTQYF	TGTGCCAGCAGCGGGGAGGGACCCACAGATACGCAGTATTTT
TRBV7-9	-	TRBJ2-5	-	CASSDFSRQVPWETQYF	TGTGCCAGCAGCGACTTCTCCCGACAGGTCCCATGGGAGACCCAGTACTTC
TRBV19	-	TRBJ2-1	TRBD2	CASSIGGGGAYNEQFF	TGTGCCAGTAGTATAGGTGGCGGGGGGGCCTACAATGAGCAGTTCTTC
TRBV7-9	once	TRBJ2-7	TRBD1	CASSQQGDEQYF	TGTGCCAGCAGCCAACAGGGGGACGAGCAGTACTTC
TRBV5-1	-	TRBJ2-7	TRBD1	CASSLVQGANEQYF	TGCGCCAGCAGCTTGGTACAGGGGGCGAACGAGCAGTACTTC
TRBV2	-	TRBJ1-1	TRBD1	CASRDRDLNTEAFF	TGTGCCAGCAGGGACAGGGATTTGAACACTGAAGCTTTCTTT
TRBV19	-	TRBJ1-5	-	CASSNRVISSQPQHF	TGTGCCAGTAGTAACAGGGTGATTTCCAGTCAGCCCCAGCATTTT
TRBV19	few	TRBJ1-1	TRBD1	CASSIERTGGTEAFF	TGTGCCAGTAGTATAGAGAGGACAGGGGGTACTGAAGCTTTCTTT
TRBV5-6	-	TRBJ1-1	-	CASSLGGGGKNTEAFF	TGTGCCAGCAGCTTGGGGGGGGGAGGGAAGAACACTGAAGCTTTCTTT
TRBV7-9	-	TRBJ1-1	TRBD1	CASSSRGTGNTEAFF	TGTGCCAGCAGCTCCCGAGGGACAGGGAACACTGAAGCTTTCTTT
TRBV2	-	TRBJ2-3	-	CATRGSTDTQYF	TGTGCCACCCGGGGGTCCACAGATACGCAGTATTTT
TRBV7-6	once	TRBJ2-2	TRBD1	CASSLGPRDGTGLPNTGELFF	TGTGCCAGCAGCTTAGGACCTCGGGACGGGACAGGCCTACCGAACACCGGGGAGCTGTTTTTT
TRBV5-4	-	TRBJ2-1	-	CASSALGSSEGDEQFF	TGTGCCAGCAGCGCACTGGGGTCATCGGAGGGCGATGAGCAGTTCTTC